Listed below are T cell receptor beta chains from one sample, sequenced in a study of cytomegalovirus exposure and HLA in healthy donors. The repertoire was sequenced with immunoSEQ multiplex PCR; TCRdb's copy has only in-frame clones and lacks some. The repertoire holds about 140,000 clones, with roughly three fifths as singletons. What was sequenced was PBMCs. These TCRs come from a woman aged 40-49 years in good health and CMV-seronegative. The CDR3 runs from the conserved cysteine through the conserved F or W. The D gene is left open where the match is weak. Size values are once, few and many counts, or a class for expanded clones, and some rows have none.

-	-	TRBV5-1	TRBJ1-2	TGCGCCAGCAAACCGCATCTCTCTTGGACAGACCCTCGAACCTATGGCTACACCTTC	CASKPHLSWTDPRTYGYTF
TRBD1	-	TRBV4-1	TRBJ2-7	TGCGCCAGCAGCCGTCTCTCCCCAGGGGGCTACGAGCAGTACTTC	CASSRLSPGGYEQYF
-	-	TRBV4-1	TRBJ1-1	TGCGCCAGCAGCCAAGGTCGGGGGAACACTGAAGCTTTCTTT	CASSQGRGNTEAFF
-	-	TRBV11-1	TRBJ1-1	TGTGCCAGCAGCTTAGCCCCGACAGGCACTGAAGCTTTCTTT	CASSLAPTGTEAFF
-	-	TRBV2	TRBJ1-2	TGTGCCAGCAGTGAACTCCGGGGGAGGGATGGGTACACCTTC	CASSELRGRDGYTF
-	few	TRBV5-1	TRBJ2-2	TGCGCCAGCAGGCCCGACGGGAGAAACACCGGGGAGCTGTTTTTT	CASRPDGRNTGELFF
-	-	TRBV7-2	TRBJ1-5	TGTGCCAGCAGTCCCTCCTCGAATCAGCCCCAGCATTTT	CASSPSSNQPQHF
TRBD1	few	TRBV6-5	TRBJ1-2	TGTGCCAGTTCGTGGGACAGGGGGGAATATGGCTACACCTTC	CASSWDRGEYGYTF
-	-	TRBV4-1	TRBJ1-5	TGCGCCAGCAGCCAGGCTCCGACAGGCGCTACTTATCAGCCCCAGCATTTT	CASSQAPTGATYQPQHF
-	-	TRBV6-1	TRBJ2-5	TGTGCCAGCAGTGGCGGAGAGACCCAGTACTTC	CASSGGETQYF
-	-	TRBV27	TRBJ1-5	TGTGCCAGCAGTTTAAGGGGAACAGGGACACACACATACAATCAGCCCCAGCATTTT	CASSLRGTGTHTYNQPQHF
TRBD1	-	TRBV7-2	TRBJ1-5	TGTGCCAGCAGCTTCGGGGACAGCAGCAATCAGCCCCAGCATTTT	CASSFGDSSNQPQHF
TRBD1	few	TRBV10-3	TRBJ2-6	TGTGCCACCCCGCGACAGGGGGCTTCTGGGGCCAACGTCCTGACTTTC	CATPRQGASGANVLTF
TRBD2	-	TRBV7-8	TRBJ2-1	TGTGCCAGCAGCTCCACTAGCGGGTCCTGGGGTGAGCAGTTCTTC	CASSSTSGSWGEQFF
-	few	TRBV6-5	TRBJ2-2	TGTGCCAGCAGTTACTCGATAAGCGCCGGGGAGCTGTTTTTT	CASSYSISAGELFF
-	-	TRBV30	TRBJ2-7	TGTGCCTGGAGCCGGAGCTCCTACGAGCAGTACTTC	CAWSRSSYEQYF
TRBD1	-	TRBV27	TRBJ1-1	TGTGCCAGCAGGCTGGGACAGCTGAACACTGAAGCTTTCTTT	CASRLGQLNTEAFF
-	-	TRBV11-1	TRBJ1-1	TGTGCCAGCAGCTTAGCGTTCCGGAACACTGAAGCTTTCTTT	CASSLAFRNTEAFF
-	few	TRBV27	TRBJ2-2	TGTGCCAGCAGTTTATTCCAGGGGAACACCGGGGAGCTGTTTTTT	CASSLFQGNTGELFF
-	few	TRBV6-1	TRBJ2-6	TGTGCCAGCAGTCAGTTTTCTGGGGCCAACGTCCTGACTTTC	CASSQFSGANVLTF
-	-	TRBV28	TRBJ1-5	TGTGCCAGCGACAACTCAAGATTAACAGGGATCCAGCCCCAGCATTTT	CASDNSRLTGIQPQHF
-	-	TRBV27	TRBJ2-7	TGTGCCAGCAGTTGGGCAGCTCGCTCCTACGAGCAGTACTTC	CASSWAARSYEQYF
TRBD1	-	TRBV6-6	TRBJ2-7	TGTGCCAGCAGTTACTCACAGGGGGACCGCGAGCAGTACTTC	CASSYSQGDREQYF
TRBD1	-	TRBV10-3	TRBJ1-4	TGTGCCACTCGACAGGGCGATACAACTAATGAAAAACTGTTTTTT	CATRQGDTTNEKLFF
-	-	TRBV5-5	TRBJ1-4	TGTGCCAGCAGTTCAGGGCTTGCAACTAATGAAAAACTGTTTTTT	CASSSGLATNEKLFF
-	-	TRBV7-9	TRBJ1-2	TGTGCCAGCAGCCTAGGAGATAGAGCTAACTATGGCTACACCTTC	CASSLGDRANYGYTF
-	-	TRBV28	TRBJ1-1	TGTGCCAGCAGTCCGACACTTTTAGCTGAAGCTTTCTTT	CASSPTLLAEAFF
TRBD1	-	TRBV7-6	TRBJ1-6	TGTGCCAGCAGCACCCCCACCGGACAGGGAGGCAATTCACCCCTCCACTTT	CASSTPTGQGGNSPLHF
TRBD2	-	TRBV7-8	TRBJ2-5	TGTGCCAGCAGCTTAGTTAGCGGGGGGGCCTATCGAGAGACCCAGTACTTC	CASSLVSGGAYRETQYF
-	many	TRBV4-3	TRBJ1-5	TGCGCCAGCAGCCAGCACCTGCGTGGCAATCAGCCCCAGCATTTT	CASSQHLRGNQPQHF
-	few	TRBV7-2	TRBJ1-2	TGTGCCAGCAGCGGGGCCTATGGCTACACCTTC	CASSGAYGYTF
TRBD2	-	TRBV4-1	TRBJ2-7	TGCGCCAGCAGTGGCGGACTAGCGGGGGGGCCATCCTACGAGCAGTACTTC	CASSGGLAGGPSYEQYF